The clone carrying this T cell receptor (beta chain) was observed a single time. Original methodology: Using reference gene primer amplification, nucleated cell counts were estimated. Clones were read by immunoSEQ multiplex PCR, and TCRdb kept only the in-frame ones, dropping some. That table furnishes V, J and clone size, whereas the DNA furnished D and trimming. The sample holds over 250,000 clones, roughly 90% seen once. These data belong to a study of blood T cell repertoires in COVID-19. Overall study context: Some COVID-19 samples were acute and others convalescent; all came from the United States, Italy and Spain. T cells, B-cell-depleted T cells, or PBMCs provided the cDNA or gDNA that served as material.

The sequenced sample consisted of peripheral blood. The sequence derives from a woman younger than 45 with acute or convalescent COVID-19.

CDR3 coding DNA: TGTGCCAGCAGACAGACAGCTCTCGCCTACGAGCAGTACTTC. Translation: CASRQTALAYEQYF. The chain has TRBV6-5 and TRBJ2-7; tentatively, D is TRBD1 (5 bases). V lost 6 bases and J lost 2, with 14 bases in between. CDR3 length: 14 residues. Germline V gene lookup returns CDR1 MNHEY and CDR2 SVGAGI.